This is a list of T cell receptor beta chains from one sample in a study of blood T cell repertoires in COVID-19. Clones were sequenced by immunoSEQ multiplex PCR, and TCRdb holds only the in-frame ones, with some missing. Of 250,000 or so clones in the sample, about 87% are singletons; the top ten hold roughly 1.6%. The sequencing sample was made of peripheral blood. Receptor source: a woman aged 40 to 50 who had recovered from COVID-19. CDR3s include the opening cysteine and the closing phenylalanine or tryptophan. Each record gives: clone size, V gene, J gene, D gene, CDR3 protein, CDR3 DNA. The D gene is left open where the match is weak. Size is omitted from some rows. Given values are once, few, many or a class for expanded clones.

many	TRBV29-1	TRBJ1-4	.	CSVAAGDEKLFF	TGCAGCGTAGCCGCCGGGGATGAAAAACTGTTTTTT
.	TRBV7-8	TRBJ1-2	.	CASSLARQERGYTF	TGTGCCAGCAGCTTAGCCCGGCAGGAGCGGGGCTACACCTTC
once	TRBV5-1	TRBJ2-1	TRBD2	CASSPIGLAGDNEQFF	TGCGCCAGCAGCCCCATAGGACTAGCGGGGGACAATGAGCAGTTCTTC
once	TRBV2	TRBJ1-2	.	CASRNYELGPYGYTF	TGTGCCAGCAGGAATTATGAACTAGGGCCCTATGGCTACACCTTC
once	TRBV24-1	TRBJ2-7	TRBD1	CATSDPGQGHEQYF	TGTGCCACCAGTGACCCGGGACAGGGGCACGAGCAGTACTTC
once	TRBV5-6	TRBJ1-2	.	CASSLDRDYVLYGYTF	TGTGCCAGCAGCTTGGACCGGGACTACGTGCTCTATGGCTACACCTTC
.	TRBV11-2	TRBJ1-4	.	CASSFGSPGEKLFF	TGTGCCAGCAGCTTCGGGAGCCCAGGGGAAAAACTGTTTTTT
.	TRBV18	TRBJ2-6	.	CASSAEAYYSGANVLTF	TGTGCCAGCTCCGCCGAGGCGTACTACTCTGGGGCCAACGTCCTGACTTTC
.	TRBV6-4	TRBJ1-1	TRBD1	CASSDSAGGSAEAFF	TGTGCCAGCAGTGACTCAGCAGGGGGGAGCGCTGAAGCTTTCTTT
.	TRBV7-8	TRBJ1-3	.	CASSLEGELINTIYF	TGTGCCAGCAGCTTAGAGGGGGAACTGATAAACACCATATATTTT
.	TRBV11-2	TRBJ1-2	TRBD1	CASSLIPIGQGDFYGYTF	TGTGCCAGCAGCTTAATCCCGATTGGACAGGGGGATTTCTATGGCTACACCTTC
.	TRBV9	TRBJ1-2	.	CASSVEGASYGYTF	TGTGCCAGCAGCGTAGAAGGGGCCTCCTATGGCTACACCTTC
.	TRBV19	TRBJ1-1	.	CASRSIIAGMYTEAFF	TGTGCCAGTAGATCCATTATTGCAGGGATGTACACTGAAGCTTTCTTT
.	TRBV27	TRBJ1-5	TRBD1	CASSPFGTDYSNQPQHF	TGTGCCAGCAGCCCCTTTGGGACAGATTATAGCAATCAGCCCCAGCATTTT
.	TRBV5-6	TRBJ1-6	.	CASSSSRGSPLHF	TGTGCCAGCAGCTCATCCAGGGGTTCACCCCTCCACTTT
.	TRBV18	TRBJ1-2	.	CASSPGGLLGGGYTF	TGTGCCAGCTCACCCGGGGGGCTCCTCGGCGGCGGCTACACCTTC
.	TRBV5-1	TRBJ1-1	.	CASTTGNTEAFF	TGCGCCAGCACTACAGGGAACACTGAAGCTTTCTTT
.	TRBV27	TRBJ1-2	.	CASSLCLRRYYGYTF	TGTGCCAGCAGTTTATGCTTACGGAGGTACTATGGCTACACCTTC
once	TRBV5-4	TRBJ1-1	.	CASSSAPSGNTEAFF	TGTGCCAGCAGTTCAGCCCCTTCGGGGAACACTGAAGCTTTCTTT
.	TRBV5-1	TRBJ2-6	.	CASSFRGASSNVLTF	TGCGCCAGCAGCTTTCGGGGGGCAAGTTCCAACGTCCTGACTTTC
.	TRBV4-1	TRBJ2-1	TRBD2	CASSISGGVVNEQFF	TGCGCCAGCAGCATTAGCGGGGGGGTCGTAAATGAGCAGTTCTTC
.	TRBV9	TRBJ1-4	TRBD1	CASSVSGQGGEKLFF	TGTGCCAGCAGCGTATCGGGGCAGGGGGGTGAAAAACTGTTTTTT
.	TRBV13	TRBJ2-3	TRBD2	CASSLGPGLEGTDTQYF	TGTGCCAGCAGCTTAGGACCGGGACTAGAGGGCACAGATACGCAGTATTTT
few	TRBV11-2	TRBJ2-7	.	CASSFTQGYEQYF	TGTGCCAGCAGCTTCACCCAGGGCTACGAGCAGTACTTC
.	TRBV5-6	TRBJ2-7	.	CASSFMWSSYEQYF	TGTGCCAGCAGCTTCATGTGGAGCTCCTACGAGCAGTACTTC
many	TRBV19	TRBJ1-5	.	CASSIMAGEGPQHF	TGTGCCAGTAGTATTATGGCGGGGGAGGGACCCCAGCATTTT
.	TRBV7-8	TRBJ1-2	TRBD1	CASSSGTGFFGYTF	TGTGCCAGCAGCTCCGGGACAGGGTTCTTTGGCTACACCTTC
.	TRBV5-4	TRBJ2-1	TRBD2	CASSRTSGGYNEQFF	TGTGCCAGCAGCAGGACTAGCGGGGGATACAATGAGCAGTTCTTC
.	TRBV10-1	TRBJ2-1	.	CASSESSRDEQFF	TGCGCCAGCAGTGAGTCGTCGAGGGATGAGCAGTTCTTC
.	TRBV11-2	TRBJ2-3	TRBD1	CASSWQITGVDTQYF	TGTGCCAGCAGCTGGCAAATAACAGGGGTAGATACGCAGTATTTT
.	TRBV12-3/TRBV12-4	TRBJ1-2	TRBD1	CASSLGQGSGYTF	TGTGCCAGCAGTCTAGGACAGGGCTCTGGCTACACCTTC
.	TRBV5-1	TRBJ1-1	.	CASSPVGGRGTEAFF	TGCGCCAGCAGCCCTGTCGGGGGTCGGGGCACTGAAGCTTTCTTT
once	TRBV5-1	TRBJ2-1	TRBD1	CASSLAVGGANEQFF	TGCGCCAGCAGCTTGGCGGTAGGGGGCGCGAATGAGCAGTTCTTC
.	TRBV5-6	TRBJ2-7	.	CASSFRGAYEQYF	TGTGCCAGCAGCTTCCGGGGGGCGTACGAGCAGTACTTC
.	TRBV13	TRBJ2-3	TRBD2	CASSFSGGGVNTQYF	TGTGCCAGCAGCTTTAGCGGGGGTGGAGTGAATACGCAGTATTTT
.	TRBV27	TRBJ2-5	.	CASSLGGGARKTQYF	TGTGCCAGCAGTTTAGGAGGGGGGGCCAGGAAGACCCAGTACTTC
once	TRBV7-9	TRBJ1-1	.	CASSHGVEGWAFF	TGTGCCAGCAGCCACGGAGTTGAGGGCTGGGCTTTCTTT
.	TRBV3-1/TRBV3-2	TRBJ2-5	TRBD1	CASRRGVQGMGTQYF	TGTGCCAGCAGGCGAGGAGTACAGGGGATGGGGACCCAGTACTTC
.	TRBV19	TRBJ1-4	.	CAARNGRELFF	TGTGCCGCCAGGAATGGGAGAGAACTGTTTTTT
once	TRBV2	TRBJ1-2	.	CASSPPEGYGYTF	TGTGCCAGCAGTCCCCCGGAGGGCTATGGCTACACCTTC
.	TRBV11-2	TRBJ2-5	TRBD1	CASSLTAGTGGWETQYF	TGTGCCAGCAGCTTAACGGCAGGGACAGGGGGCTGGGAGACCCAGTACTTC
.	TRBV29-1	TRBJ2-3	TRBD2	CSVRRGSFTDTQYF	TGCAGCGTTCGGCGGGGGTCATTCACAGATACGCAGTATTTT
.	TRBV5-4	TRBJ2-7	TRBD1	CASRPRQGDRDEQYF	TGTGCCAGCAGACCCCGCCAGGGGGATCGTGACGAGCAGTACTTC
many	TRBV5-4	TRBJ1-1	.	CASSLGYGVNTEAFF	TGTGCCAGCAGCTTGGGCTACGGGGTGAACACTGAAGCTTTCTTT
few	TRBV15	TRBJ1-1	TRBD1	CATSREQGGPAFF	TGTGCCACCAGCAGAGAACAGGGGGGCCCGGCTTTCTTT
.	TRBV2	TRBJ2-2	TRBD1	CASSEGTGGWVTGELFF	TGTGCCAGCAGTGAAGGGACAGGGGGTTGGGTCACCGGGGAGCTGTTTTTT
.	TRBV14	TRBJ1-6	.	CASSRFQGYGSPLHF	TGTGCCAGCAGCCGTTTTCAGGGGTACGGTTCACCCCTCCACTTT
once	TRBV30	TRBJ1-2	TRBD1	CAWISPPDRGYGYTF	TGTGCCTGGATTTCCCCCCCAGACAGGGGCTATGGCTACACCTTC
.	TRBV5-5	TRBJ1-1	.	CASSLAGGARDTEAFF	TGTGCCAGCAGCTTGGCGGGGGGGGCGCGGGACACTGAAGCTTTCTTT
.	TRBV7-3	TRBJ2-7	TRBD2	CASSLLAGDLYEQYF	TGTGCCAGCAGCTTATTAGCGGGGGATCTCTACGAGCAGTACTTC
.	TRBV6-5	TRBJ1-3	TRBD1	CASSYSVRGPGNTIYF	TGTGCCAGCAGTTACTCGGTCAGGGGGCCTGGAAACACCATATATTTT
.	TRBV28	TRBJ1-3	TRBD1	CASSLLGQGGNTIYF	TGTGCCAGCAGTTTGTTGGGACAGGGAGGAAACACCATATATTTT
once	TRBV27	TRBJ1-2	TRBD1	CASSSPQTGDYGYTF	TGTGCCAGCAGTTCACCGCAGACAGGGGACTATGGCTACACCTTC
.	TRBV4-1	TRBJ2-7	.	CASSLKTGFHYEQYF	TGCGCCAGCAGCCTCAAGACAGGTTTCCATTACGAGCAGTACTTC